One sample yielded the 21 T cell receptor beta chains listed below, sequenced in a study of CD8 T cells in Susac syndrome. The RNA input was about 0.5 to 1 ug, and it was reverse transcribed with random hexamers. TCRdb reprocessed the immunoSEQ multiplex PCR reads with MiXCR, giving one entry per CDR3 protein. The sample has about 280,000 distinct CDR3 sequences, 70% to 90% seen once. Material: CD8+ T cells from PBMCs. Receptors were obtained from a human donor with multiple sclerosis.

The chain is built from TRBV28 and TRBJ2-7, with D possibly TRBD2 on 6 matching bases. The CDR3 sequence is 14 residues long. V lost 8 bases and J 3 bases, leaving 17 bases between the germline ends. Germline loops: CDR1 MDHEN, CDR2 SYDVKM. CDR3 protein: CASSTRDSFYEQYF. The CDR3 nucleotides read TGTGCCAGCTCGACCCGGGACTCCTTCTACGAGCAGTACTTC.

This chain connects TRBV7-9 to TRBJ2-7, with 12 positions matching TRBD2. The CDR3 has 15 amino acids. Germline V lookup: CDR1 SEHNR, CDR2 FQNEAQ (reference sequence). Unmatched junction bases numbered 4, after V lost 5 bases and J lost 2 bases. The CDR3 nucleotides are TGTGCCAGCAGCACTCTAGCGGGAGGGCCCTACGAGCAGTACTTC. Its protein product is CASSTLAGGPYEQYF.

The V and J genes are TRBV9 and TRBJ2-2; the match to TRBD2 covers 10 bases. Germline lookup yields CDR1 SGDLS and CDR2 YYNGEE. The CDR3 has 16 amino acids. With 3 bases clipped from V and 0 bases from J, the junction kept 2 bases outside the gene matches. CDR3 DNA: TGTGCCAGCAGCGCTAGCGGGAGCCCGAACACCGGGGAGCTGTTTTTT. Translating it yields CASSASGSPNTGELFF.

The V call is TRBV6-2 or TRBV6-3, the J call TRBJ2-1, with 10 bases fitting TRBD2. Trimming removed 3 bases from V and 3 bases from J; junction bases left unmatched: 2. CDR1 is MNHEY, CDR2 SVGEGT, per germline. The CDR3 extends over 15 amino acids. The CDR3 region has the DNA TGTGCCAGCAGTTATTCTAGCGGGGGCTACAATGAGCAGTTCTTC. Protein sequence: CASSYSSGGYNEQFF.

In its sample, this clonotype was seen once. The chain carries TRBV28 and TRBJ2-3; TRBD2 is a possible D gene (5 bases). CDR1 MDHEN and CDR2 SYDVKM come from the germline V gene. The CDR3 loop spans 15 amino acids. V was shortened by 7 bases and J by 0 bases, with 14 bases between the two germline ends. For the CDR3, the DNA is TGTGCCAGCAAGCACGGGGTGACTAGCACAGATACGCAGTATTTT. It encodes CASKHGVTSTDTQYF.

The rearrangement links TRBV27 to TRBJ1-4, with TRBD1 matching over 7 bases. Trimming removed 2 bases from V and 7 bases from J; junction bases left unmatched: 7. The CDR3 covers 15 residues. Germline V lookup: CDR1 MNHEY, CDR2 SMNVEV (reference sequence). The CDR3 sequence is CASSLRDRVGEKLFF. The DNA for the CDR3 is TGTGCCAGCAGTTTACGTGACAGGGTGGGTGAAAAACTGTTTTTT.

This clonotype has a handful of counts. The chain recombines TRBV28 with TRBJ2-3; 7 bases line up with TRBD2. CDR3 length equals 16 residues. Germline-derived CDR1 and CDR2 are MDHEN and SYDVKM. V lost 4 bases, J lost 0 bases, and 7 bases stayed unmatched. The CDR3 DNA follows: TGTGCCAGCAGTTCTCTAGCGGAGACCAGCACAGATACGCAGTATTTT. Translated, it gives CASSSLAETSTDTQYF.

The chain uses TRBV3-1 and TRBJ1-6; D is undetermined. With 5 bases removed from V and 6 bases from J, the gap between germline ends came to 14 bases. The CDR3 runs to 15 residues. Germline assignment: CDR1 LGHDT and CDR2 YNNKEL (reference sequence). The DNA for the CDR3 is TGTGCCAGCAGCTTGATCACACGGAGTAATTCACCCCTCCACTTT. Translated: CASSLITRSNSPLHF.

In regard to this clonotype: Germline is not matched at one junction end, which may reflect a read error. The CDR3 is CASSLRQAYSNYDYTF. Here the CDR3 DNA reads TGTGCCAGTAGTTTACGCCAAGCCTACTCTAACTATGACTACACCTTC. The chain couples TRBV19 to TRBJ1-2; D gene unclear. The CDR3 runs 16 residues. CDR1 is LNHDA and CDR2 is SQIVND in the germline V gene (reference sequence).

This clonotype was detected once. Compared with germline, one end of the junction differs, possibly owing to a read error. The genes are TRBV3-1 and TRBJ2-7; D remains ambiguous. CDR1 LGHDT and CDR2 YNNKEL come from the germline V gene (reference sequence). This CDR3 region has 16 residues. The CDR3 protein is CAGSHPGQLASYEQYF. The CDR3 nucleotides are TGTGCCGGCAGCCATCCAGGTCAGTTAGCCTCCTACGAGCAGTACTTC.

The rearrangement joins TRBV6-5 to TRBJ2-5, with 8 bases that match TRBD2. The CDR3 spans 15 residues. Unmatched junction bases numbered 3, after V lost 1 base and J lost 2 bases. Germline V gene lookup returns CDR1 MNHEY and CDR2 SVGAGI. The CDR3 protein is CASSYFIAGQETQYF. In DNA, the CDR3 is TGTGCCAGCAGTTACTTCATAGCGGGGCAAGAGACCCAGTACTTC.

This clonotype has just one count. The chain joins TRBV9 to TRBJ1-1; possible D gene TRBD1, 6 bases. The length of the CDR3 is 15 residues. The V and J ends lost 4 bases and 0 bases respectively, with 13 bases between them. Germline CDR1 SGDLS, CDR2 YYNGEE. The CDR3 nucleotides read TGTGCCAGCAGCTTCGAGGACAGCTTGAACACTGAAGCTTTCTTT. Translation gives CASSFEDSLNTEAFF.

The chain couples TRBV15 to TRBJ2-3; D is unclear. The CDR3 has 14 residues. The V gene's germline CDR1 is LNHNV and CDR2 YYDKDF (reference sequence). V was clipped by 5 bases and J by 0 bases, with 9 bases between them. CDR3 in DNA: TGTGCCACCAGCTCAGGCTCTAGCACAGATACGCAGTATTTT. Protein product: CATSSGSSTDTQYF.

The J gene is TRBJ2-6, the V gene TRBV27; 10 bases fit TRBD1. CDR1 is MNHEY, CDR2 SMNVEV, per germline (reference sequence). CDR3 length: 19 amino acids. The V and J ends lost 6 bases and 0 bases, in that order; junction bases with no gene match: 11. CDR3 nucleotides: TGTGCCAGCAGAGGCCTCGGGACAGGGGCACACTCTGGGGCCAACGTCCTGACTTTC. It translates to CASRGLGTGAHSGANVLTF.

CDR3 bases: TGTGCTAGTGGTTTTGGGGGCAATCAGCCCCAGCATTTT. It encodes CASGFGGNQPQHF. This chain uses TRBV12-5 with TRBJ1-5; D gene uncertain. The CDR3 contains 13 residues. Trimming left V 3 bases short and J 2 bases short, with 5 bases between. Germline V CDR1 and CDR2: LGHNT, FRNRAP. Using reference TRBV12-5 and TRBJ1-5 for the parts outside the CDR3, the full variable domain is DARVTQTPRHKVTEMGQEVTMRCQPILGHNTVFWYRQTMMQGLELLAYFRNRAPLDDSGMPKDRFSAEMPDATLATLKIQPSEPRDSAVYFCASGFGGNQPQHFGDGTRLSIL.

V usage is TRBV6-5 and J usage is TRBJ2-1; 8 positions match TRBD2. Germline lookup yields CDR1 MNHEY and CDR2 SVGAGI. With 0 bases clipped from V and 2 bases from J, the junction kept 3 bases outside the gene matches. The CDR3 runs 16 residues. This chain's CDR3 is CASSYSPGGAYNEQFF. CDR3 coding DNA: TGTGCCAGCAGTTACTCACCGGGGGGGGCCTACAATGAGCAGTTCTTC.

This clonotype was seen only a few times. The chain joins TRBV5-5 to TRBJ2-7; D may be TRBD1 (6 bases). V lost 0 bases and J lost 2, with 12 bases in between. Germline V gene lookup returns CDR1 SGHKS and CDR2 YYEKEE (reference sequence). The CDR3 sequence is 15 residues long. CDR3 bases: TGTGCCAGCAGCTTGGTAGGACAGACCACCTACGAGCAGTACTTC. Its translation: CASSLVGQTTYEQYF.

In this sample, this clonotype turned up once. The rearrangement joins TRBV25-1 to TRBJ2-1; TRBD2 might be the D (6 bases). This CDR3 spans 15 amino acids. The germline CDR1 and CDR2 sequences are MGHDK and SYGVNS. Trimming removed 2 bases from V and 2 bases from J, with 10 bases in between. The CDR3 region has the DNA TGTGCCAGCAGTGAAGGGACTCCCCCCTACAATGAGCAGTTCTTC. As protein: CASSEGTPPYNEQFF.

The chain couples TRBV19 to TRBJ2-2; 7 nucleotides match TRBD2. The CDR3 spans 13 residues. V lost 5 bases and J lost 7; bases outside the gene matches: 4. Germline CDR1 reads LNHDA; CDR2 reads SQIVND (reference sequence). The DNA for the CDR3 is TGTGCCAGTAGTGGGCGCGGGGGCGGGGAGCTGTTTTTT. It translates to CASSGRGGGELFF.

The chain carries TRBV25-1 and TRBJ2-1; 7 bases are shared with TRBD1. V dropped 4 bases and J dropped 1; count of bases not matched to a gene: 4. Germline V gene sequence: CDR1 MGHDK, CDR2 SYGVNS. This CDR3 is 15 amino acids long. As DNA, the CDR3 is TGTGCCAGCAGTGCCGAACAGGGGTCCTACAATGAGCAGTTCTTC. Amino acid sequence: CASSAEQGSYNEQFF.

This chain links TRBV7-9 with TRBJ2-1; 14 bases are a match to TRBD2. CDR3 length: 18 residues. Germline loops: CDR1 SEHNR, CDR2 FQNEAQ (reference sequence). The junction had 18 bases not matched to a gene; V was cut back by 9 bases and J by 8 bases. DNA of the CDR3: TGTGCCAGTTCTACCGAGCGGGGCCCGGGACTAGCGGGAGATGAGCAGTTCTTC. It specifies CASSTERGPGLAGDEQFF.